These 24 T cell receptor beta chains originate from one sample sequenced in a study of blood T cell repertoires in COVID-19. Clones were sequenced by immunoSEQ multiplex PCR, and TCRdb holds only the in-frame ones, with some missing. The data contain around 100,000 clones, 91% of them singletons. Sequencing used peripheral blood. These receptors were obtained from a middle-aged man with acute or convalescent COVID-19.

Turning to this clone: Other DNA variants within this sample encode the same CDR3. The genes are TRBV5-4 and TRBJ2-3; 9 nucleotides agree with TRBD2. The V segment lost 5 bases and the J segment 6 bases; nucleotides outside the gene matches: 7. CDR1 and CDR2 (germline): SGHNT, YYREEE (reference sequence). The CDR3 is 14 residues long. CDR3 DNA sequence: TGTGCCAGCAGGTATAGCGGGGGAGCGGATACGCAGTATTTT. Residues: CASRYSGGADTQYF.

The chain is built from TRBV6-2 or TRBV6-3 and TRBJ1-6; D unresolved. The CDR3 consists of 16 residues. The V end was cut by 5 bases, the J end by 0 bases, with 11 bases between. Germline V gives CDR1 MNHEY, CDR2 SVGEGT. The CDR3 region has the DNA TGTGCCAGCAGTCCGAGCCGGAGCTCCTATAATTCACCCCTCCACTTT. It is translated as CASSPSRSSYNSPLHF.

CDR3 nucleotide sequence: TGTGCCAGCAGCACACCAAGCGGGGGCCTCACCGGGGAGCTGTTTTTT. Translated, it gives CASSTPSGGLTGELFF. The genes are TRBV4-2 and TRBJ2-2, with 8 positions matching TRBD2. Germline CDR1 LGHNA, CDR2 YNFKEQ. Trimming took 5 bases from V and 4 from J; bases not matched to a gene: 9. CDR3 length: 16 amino acids.

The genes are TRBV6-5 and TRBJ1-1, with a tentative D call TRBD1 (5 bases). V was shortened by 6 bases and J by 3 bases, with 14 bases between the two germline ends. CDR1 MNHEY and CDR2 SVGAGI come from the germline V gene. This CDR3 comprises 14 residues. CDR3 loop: CASSGLGEYTEAFF. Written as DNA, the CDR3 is TGTGCCAGCAGCGGACTAGGGGAGTACACTGAAGCTTTCTTT.

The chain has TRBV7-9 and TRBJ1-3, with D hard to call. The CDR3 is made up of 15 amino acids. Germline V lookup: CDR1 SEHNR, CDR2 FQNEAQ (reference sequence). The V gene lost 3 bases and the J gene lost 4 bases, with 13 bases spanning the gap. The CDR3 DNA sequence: TGTGCCAGCAGCTTTTCCCAAACGAGCGGAAACACCATATATTTT. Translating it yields CASSFSQTSGNTIYF. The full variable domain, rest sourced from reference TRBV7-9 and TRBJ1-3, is DTGVSQNPRHKITKRGQNVTFRCDPISEHNRLYWYRQTLGQGPEFLTYFQNEAQLEKSRLLSDRFSAERPKGSFSTLEIQRTEQGDSAMYLCASSFSQTSGNTIYFGEGSWLTVV.

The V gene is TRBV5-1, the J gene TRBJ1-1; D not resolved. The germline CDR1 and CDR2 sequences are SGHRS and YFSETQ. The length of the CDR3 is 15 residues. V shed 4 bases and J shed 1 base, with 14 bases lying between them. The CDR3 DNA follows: TGCGCCAGCAGCCAGTGGGGAGGGAGGAACACTGAAGCTTTCTTT. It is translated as CASSQWGGRNTEAFF.

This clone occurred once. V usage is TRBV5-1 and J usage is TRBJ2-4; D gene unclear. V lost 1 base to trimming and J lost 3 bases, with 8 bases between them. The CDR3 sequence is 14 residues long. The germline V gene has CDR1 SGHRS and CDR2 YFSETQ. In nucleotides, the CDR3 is TGCGCCAGCAGCTTGACTCAAAACAAAAACATTCAGTACTTC. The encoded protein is CASSLTQNKNIQYF.

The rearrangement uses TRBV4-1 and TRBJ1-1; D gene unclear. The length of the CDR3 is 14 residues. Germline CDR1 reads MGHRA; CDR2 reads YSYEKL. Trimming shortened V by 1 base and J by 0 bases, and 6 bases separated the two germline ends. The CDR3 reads CASSQVTVNTEAFF. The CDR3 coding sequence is TGCGCCAGCAGCCAAGTCACAGTGAACACTGAAGCTTTCTTT.

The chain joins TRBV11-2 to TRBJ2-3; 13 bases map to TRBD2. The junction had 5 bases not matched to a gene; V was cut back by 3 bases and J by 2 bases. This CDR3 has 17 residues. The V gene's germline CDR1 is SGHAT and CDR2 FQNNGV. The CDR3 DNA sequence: TGTGCCAGCAGCTTCTCGACTAGCGGGGGGCCCACAGATACGCAGTATTTT. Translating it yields CASSFSTSGGPTDTQYF.

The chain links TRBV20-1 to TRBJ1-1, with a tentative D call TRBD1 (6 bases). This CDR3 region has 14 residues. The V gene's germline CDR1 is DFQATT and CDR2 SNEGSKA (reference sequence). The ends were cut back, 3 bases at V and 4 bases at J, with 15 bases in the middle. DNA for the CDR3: TGCAGTGCTAGTGCGAGGGGGTGGGGCACTGAAGCTTTCTTT. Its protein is CSASARGWGTEAFF.

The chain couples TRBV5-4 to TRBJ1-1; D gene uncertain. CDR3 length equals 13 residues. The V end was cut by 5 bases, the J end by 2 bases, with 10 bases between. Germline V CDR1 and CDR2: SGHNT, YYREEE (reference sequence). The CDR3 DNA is TGTGCCAGCAGATTGCGGGGAAACACTGAAGCTTTCTTT. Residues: CASRLRGNTEAFF.

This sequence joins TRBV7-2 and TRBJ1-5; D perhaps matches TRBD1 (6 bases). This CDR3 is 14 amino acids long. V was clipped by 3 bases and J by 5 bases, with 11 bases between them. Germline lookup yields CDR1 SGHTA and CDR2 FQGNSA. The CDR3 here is CASSLDSTYQPQHF. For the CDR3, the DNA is TGTGCCAGCAGCTTGGACAGTACATATCAGCCCCAGCATTTT.

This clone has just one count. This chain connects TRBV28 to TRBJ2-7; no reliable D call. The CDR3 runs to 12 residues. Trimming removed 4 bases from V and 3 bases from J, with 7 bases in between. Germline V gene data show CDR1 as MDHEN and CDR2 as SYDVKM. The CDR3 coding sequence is TGTGCCAGCAGTTACCGGGTCTACGAGCAGTACTTC. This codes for CASSYRVYEQYF.

The CDR3 loop reads CASSLSGASNQPQHF. CDR3 coding DNA: TGTGCCAGCAGTTTATCGGGTGCTAGCAATCAGCCCCAGCATTTT. The chain employs TRBV28 and TRBJ1-5, with D uncertain. This CDR3 region has 15 residues. Trimming took 1 base from V and 0 from J, leaving 7 bases between them. Germline V lookup: CDR1 MDHEN, CDR2 SYDVKM.

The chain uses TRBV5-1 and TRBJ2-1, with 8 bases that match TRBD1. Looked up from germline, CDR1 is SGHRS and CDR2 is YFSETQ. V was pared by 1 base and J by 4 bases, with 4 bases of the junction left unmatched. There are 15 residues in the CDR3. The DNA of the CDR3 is TGCGCCAGCAGCTTGACAGGGGGAGAATACAATGAGCAGTTCTTC. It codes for CASSLTGGEYNEQFF. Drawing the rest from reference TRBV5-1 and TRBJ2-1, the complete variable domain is KAGVTQTPRYLIKTRGQQVTLSCSPISGHRSVSWYQQTPGQGLQFLFEYFSETQRNKGNFPGRFSGRQFSNSRSEMNVSTLELGDSALYLCASSLTGGEYNEQFFGPGTRLTVL.

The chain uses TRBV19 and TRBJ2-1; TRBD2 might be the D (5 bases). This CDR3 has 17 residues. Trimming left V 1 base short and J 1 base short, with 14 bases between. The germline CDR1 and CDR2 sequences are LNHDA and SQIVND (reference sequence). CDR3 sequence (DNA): TGTGCCAGTAGTATAGCCACGGTTACGGGGTCCTACAATGAGCAGTTCTTC. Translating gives CASSIATVTGSYNEQFF.

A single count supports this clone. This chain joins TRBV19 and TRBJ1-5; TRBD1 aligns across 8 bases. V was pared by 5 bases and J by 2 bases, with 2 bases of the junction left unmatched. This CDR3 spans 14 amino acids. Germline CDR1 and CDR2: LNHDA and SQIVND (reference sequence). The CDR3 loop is CASSGTGGNQPQHF. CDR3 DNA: TGTGCCAGTAGTGGGACAGGCGGCAATCAGCCCCAGCATTTT.

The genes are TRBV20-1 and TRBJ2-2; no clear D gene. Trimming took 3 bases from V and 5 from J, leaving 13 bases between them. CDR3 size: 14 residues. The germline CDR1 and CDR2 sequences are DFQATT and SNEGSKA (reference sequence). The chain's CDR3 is CSASRPAGTGELFF. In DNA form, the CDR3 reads TGCAGTGCTAGTAGACCGGCCGGGACCGGGGAGCTGTTTTTT.

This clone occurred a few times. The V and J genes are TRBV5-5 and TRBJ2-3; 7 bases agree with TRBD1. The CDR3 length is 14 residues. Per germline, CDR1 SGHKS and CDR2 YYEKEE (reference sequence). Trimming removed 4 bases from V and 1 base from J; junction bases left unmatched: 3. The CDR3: CASSLQGGTDTQYF. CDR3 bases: TGTGCCAGCAGCCTTCAGGGGGGCACAGATACGCAGTATTTT.

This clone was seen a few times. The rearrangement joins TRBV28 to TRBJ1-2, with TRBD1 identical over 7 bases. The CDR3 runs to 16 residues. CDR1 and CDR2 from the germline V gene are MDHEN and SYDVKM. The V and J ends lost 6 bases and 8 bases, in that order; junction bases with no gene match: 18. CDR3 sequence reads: CASRQKQGRGSEGYTF. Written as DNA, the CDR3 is TGTGCCAGCAGACAGAAGCAGGGCAGGGGGTCGGAAGGCTACACCTTC.

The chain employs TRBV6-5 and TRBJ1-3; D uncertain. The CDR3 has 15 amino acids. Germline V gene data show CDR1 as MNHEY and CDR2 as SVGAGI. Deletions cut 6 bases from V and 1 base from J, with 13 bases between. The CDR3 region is CASSPLGFSGNTIYF. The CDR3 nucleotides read TGTGCCAGCAGCCCCCTAGGTTTTTCTGGAAACACCATATATTTT.

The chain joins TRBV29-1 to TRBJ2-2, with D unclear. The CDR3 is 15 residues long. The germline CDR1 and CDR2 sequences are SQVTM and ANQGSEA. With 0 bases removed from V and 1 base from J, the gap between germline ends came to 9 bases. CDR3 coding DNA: TGCAGCGTTGAAGATCTGTCAGAGAACACCGGGGAGCTGTTTTTT. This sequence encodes CSVEDLSENTGELFF.

CDR3 in DNA: TGTGCCAGTAAATCAATTGACAGGGACACAGATACGCAGTATTTT. Protein sequence: CASKSIDRDTDTQYF. The V gene is TRBV19, the J gene TRBJ2-3; 7 nucleotides match TRBD1. With V trimmed by 7 bases and J by 2 bases, 9 bases remained unmatched. The CDR3 has 15 amino acids. Germline V lookup: CDR1 LNHDA, CDR2 SQIVND (reference sequence). The full variable domain, rest sourced from reference TRBV19 and TRBJ2-3, is DGGITQSPKYLFRKEGQNVTLSCEQNLNHDAMYWYRQDPGQGLRLIYYSQIVNDFQKGDIAEGYSVSREKKESFPLTVTSAQKNPTAFYLCASKSIDRDTDTQYFGPGTRLTVL.

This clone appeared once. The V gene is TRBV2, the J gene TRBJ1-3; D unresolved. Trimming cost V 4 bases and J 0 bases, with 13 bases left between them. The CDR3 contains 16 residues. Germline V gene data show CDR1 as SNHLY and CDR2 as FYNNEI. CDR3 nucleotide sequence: TGTGCCAGCAGTGCCCTCGGCCGGGTCTCTGGAAACACCATATATTTT. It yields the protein CASSALGRVSGNTIYF.